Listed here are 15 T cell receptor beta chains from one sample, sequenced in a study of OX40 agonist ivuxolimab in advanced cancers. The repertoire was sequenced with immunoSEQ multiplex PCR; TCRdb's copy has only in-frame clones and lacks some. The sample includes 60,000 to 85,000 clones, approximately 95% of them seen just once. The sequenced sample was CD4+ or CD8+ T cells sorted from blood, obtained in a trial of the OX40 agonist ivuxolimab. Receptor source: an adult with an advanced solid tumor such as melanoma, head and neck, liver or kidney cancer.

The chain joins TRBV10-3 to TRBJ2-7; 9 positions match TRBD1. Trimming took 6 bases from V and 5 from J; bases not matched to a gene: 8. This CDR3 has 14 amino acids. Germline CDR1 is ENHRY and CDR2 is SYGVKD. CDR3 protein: CAIRSGTGLNEQYF. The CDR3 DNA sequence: TGTGCCATCAGGTCCGGGACAGGGCTTAACGAGCAGTACTTC.

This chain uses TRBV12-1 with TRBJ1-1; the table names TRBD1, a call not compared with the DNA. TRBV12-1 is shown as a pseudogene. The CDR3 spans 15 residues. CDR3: CASSFSRQGPPEAFF. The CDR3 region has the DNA TGTGCCAGCAGCTTTTCCCGACAGGGACCCCCTGAAGCTTTCTTT.

The CDR3 sequence: CASSQPVINNEQFF. Written as DNA, the CDR3 is TGCGCCAGCAGCCAGCCCGTAATTAACAATGAGCAGTTCTTC. The chain uses TRBV4-1 and TRBJ2-1; D unresolved. The CDR3 has 14 residues. V was cut by 3 bases and J by 5 bases, with 11 bases left in between. Per the germline V gene, CDR1 is MGHRA and CDR2 is YSYEKL.

CDR3 bases: TGTGCCAGCAGCTTATGGCCTACCGGTAGTGGCTACACCTTC. It codes for CASSLWPTGSGYTF. The chain couples TRBV7-3 to TRBJ1-2; D is unresolved. Germline V gene lookup returns CDR1 SGHTA and CDR2 FQGTGA. The CDR3 totals 14 residues. V lost 2 bases and J 7 bases, leaving 14 bases between the germline ends.

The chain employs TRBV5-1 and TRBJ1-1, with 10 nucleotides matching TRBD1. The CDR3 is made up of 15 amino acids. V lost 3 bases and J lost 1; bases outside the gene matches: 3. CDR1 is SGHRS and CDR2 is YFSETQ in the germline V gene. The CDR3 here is CASSWTGGTNTEAFF. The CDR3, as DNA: TGCGCCAGCAGCTGGACAGGGGGGACGAACACTGAAGCTTTCTTT.

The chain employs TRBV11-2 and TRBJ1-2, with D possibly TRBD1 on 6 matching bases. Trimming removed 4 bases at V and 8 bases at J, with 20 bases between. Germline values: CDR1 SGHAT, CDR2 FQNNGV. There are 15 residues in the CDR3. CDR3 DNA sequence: TGTGCCAGCAGCTCCGCTCCGGGACAAGGGAACGGCTACACCTTC. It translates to CASSSAPGQGNGYTF.

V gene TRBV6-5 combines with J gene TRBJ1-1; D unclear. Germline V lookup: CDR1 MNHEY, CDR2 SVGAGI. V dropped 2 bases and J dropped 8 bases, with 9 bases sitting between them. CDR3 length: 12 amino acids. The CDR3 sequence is CASSYPPPEAFF. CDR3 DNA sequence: TGTGCCAGCAGTTACCCGCCGCCGGAAGCTTTCTTT.

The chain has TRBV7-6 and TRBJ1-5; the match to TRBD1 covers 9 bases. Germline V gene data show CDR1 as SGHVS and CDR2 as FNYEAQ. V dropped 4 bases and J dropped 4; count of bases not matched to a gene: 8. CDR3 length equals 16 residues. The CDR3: CASSSATGGWNQPQHF. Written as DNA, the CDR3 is TGTGCCAGCAGCTCCGCGACAGGGGGGTGGAATCAGCCCCAGCATTTT.

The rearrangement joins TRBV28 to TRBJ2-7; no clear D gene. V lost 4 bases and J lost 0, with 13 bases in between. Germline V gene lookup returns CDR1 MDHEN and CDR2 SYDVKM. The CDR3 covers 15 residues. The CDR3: CASSSDRVISYEQYF. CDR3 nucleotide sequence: TGTGCCAGCAGTTCCGATCGGGTTATCTCCTACGAGCAGTACTTC.

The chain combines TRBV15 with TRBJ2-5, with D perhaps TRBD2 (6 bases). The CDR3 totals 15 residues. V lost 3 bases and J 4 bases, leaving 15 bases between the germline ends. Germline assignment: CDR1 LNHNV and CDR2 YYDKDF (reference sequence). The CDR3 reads CATSRELGGAETQYF. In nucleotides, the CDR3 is TGTGCCACCAGCAGGGAACTGGGGGGAGCAGAGACCCAGTACTTC.

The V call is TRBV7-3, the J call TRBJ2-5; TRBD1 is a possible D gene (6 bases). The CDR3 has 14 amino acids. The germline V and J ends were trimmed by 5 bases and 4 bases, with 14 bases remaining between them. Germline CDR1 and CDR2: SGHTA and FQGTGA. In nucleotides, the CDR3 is TGTGCCAGCAGCGCACAGGGTGGAGGAGAGACCCAGTACTTC. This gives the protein CASSAQGGGETQYF.

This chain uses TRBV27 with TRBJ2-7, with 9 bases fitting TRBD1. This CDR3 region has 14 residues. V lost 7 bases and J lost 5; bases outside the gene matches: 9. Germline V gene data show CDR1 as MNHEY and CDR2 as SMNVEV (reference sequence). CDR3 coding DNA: TGTGCCAGCACCACCGGGACAGGGCCAAACGAGCAGTACTTC. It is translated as CASTTGTGPNEQYF.

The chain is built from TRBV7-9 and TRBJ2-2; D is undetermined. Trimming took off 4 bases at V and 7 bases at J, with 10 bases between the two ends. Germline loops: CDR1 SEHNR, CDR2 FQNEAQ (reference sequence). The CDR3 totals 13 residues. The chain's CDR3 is CASSSLAVGELFF. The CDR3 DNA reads TGTGCCAGCAGCTCGTTAGCTGTCGGGGAGCTGTTTTTT.

The CDR3 is CASSLELAEIVEQFF. DNA for the CDR3: TGTGCCAGCAGCTTGGAACTAGCGGAAATCGTGGAGCAGTTCTTC. The rearrangement uses TRBV5-4 and TRBJ2-1; 8 nucleotides align to TRBD2. Per the germline V gene, CDR1 is SGHNT and CDR2 is YYREEE (reference sequence). The V segment lost 0 bases and the J segment 10 bases; nucleotides outside the gene matches: 9. The CDR3 totals 15 residues.

The CDR3 bases are TGTGCCAGTAGCCTCACATACAATGAGCAGTTCTTC. Translating it yields CASSLTYNEQFF. V usage is TRBV19 and J usage is TRBJ2-1; D unresolved. V was pared by 6 bases and J by 4 bases, with 7 bases between. Germline V lookup: CDR1 LNHDA, CDR2 SQIVND (reference sequence). The CDR3 runs 12 residues.